The clone carrying this T cell receptor beta chain was seen only once. Its antigen is undetermined. One end of the junction varies from germline; a read error may be responsible. The CDR3 is 15 amino acids. In germline, CDR1 is MNHEY, CDR2 SVGAGI. The data were obtained in a study of blood T cells in healthy people across ages. Study outcomes and limitations: Older age went with lower TCR beta diversity per million T cells, in a roughly linear way.

With a J-beta primer mix and a sample-barcoded 5' primer, a second PCR ran roughly 6 to 12 cycles. TCRdb called the 5' RACE reads again in MiXCR, with one record for every CDR3 protein. The data contain 600,000 to 800,000 distinct CDR3 sequences, over 40% of them singletons. Caucasian, healthy and from Russia, the donors were aged between about 6 and 100. Per sample, at least 6 micrograms of total RNA were extracted. This TCR was recovered from a woman older than 75 in good health. Material: blood. The chain links TRBV6-5 to TRBJ2-5; TRBD1 aligns across 9 bases. This CDR3 is CASSRGQGPGEAQYF. DNA of the CDR3: TGTGCCAGCAGTCGTGGACAGGGGCCAGGAGAGGCCCAGTACTTC.